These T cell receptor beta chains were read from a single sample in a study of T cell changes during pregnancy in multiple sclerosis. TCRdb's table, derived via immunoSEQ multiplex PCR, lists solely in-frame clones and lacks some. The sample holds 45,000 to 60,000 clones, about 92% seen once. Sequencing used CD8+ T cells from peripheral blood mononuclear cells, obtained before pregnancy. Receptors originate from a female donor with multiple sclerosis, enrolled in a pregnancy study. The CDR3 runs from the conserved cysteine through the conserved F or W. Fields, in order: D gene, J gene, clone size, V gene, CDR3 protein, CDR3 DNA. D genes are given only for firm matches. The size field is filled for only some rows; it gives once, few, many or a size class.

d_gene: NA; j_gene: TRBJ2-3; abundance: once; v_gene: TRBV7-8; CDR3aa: CASSNVGGSVDTQYF; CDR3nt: TGTGCCAGCAGCAATGTAGGGGGTTCCGTAGATACGCAGTATTTT
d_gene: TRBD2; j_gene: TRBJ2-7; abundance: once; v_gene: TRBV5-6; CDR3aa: CASSWGGDAYEQYF; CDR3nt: TGTGCCAGCAGCTGGGGGGGGGACGCCTACGAGCAGTACTTC
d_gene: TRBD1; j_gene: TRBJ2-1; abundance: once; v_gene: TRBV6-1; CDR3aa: CASSRTGDYNEQFF; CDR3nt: TGTGCCAGCAGCCGGACAGGGGATTACAATGAGCAGTTCTTC
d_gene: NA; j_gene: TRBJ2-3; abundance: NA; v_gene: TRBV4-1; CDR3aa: CASSPGGGPDTQYF; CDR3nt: TGCGCCAGCAGCCCGGGCGGGGGCCCAGATACGCAGTATTTT
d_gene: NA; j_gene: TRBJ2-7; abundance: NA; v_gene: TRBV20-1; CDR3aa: CSVQGYSEQYF; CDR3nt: TGCAGCGTCCAGGGGTATAGCGAGCAGTACTTC
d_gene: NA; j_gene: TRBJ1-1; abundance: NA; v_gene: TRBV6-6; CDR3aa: CASSYSIGGEAFF; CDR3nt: TGTGCCAGCAGTTACTCGATAGGAGGTGAAGCTTTCTTT
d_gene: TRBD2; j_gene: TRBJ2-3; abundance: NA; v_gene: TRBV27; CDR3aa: CASSSLAGGTDTQYF; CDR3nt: TGTGCCAGCAGTTCCCTAGCGGGGGGCACAGATACGCAGTATTTT
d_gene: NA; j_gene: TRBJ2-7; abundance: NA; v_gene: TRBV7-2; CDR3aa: CASSLLLAGEWEQYF; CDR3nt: TGTGCCAGCAGCCTTCTGCTGGCAGGGGAATGGGAGCAGTACTTC
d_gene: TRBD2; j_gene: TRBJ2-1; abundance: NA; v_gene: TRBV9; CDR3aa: CASSPGLAAYNEQFF; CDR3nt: TGTGCCAGCAGCCCCGGACTAGCGGCATACAATGAGCAGTTCTTC
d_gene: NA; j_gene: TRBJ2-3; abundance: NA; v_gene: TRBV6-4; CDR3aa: CASSEQGGTDTQYF; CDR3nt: TGTGCCAGCAGTGAACAGGGAGGCACAGATACGCAGTATTTT
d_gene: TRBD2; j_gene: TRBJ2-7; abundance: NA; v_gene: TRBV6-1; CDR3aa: CASRISGDSYEQYF; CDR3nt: TGTGCCAGCAGAATAAGCGGGGACTCCTACGAGCAGTACTTC
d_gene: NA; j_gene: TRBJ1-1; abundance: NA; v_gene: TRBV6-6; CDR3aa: CATSSGVTEAFF; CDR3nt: TGTGCCACCTCATCGGGAGTTACTGAAGCTTTCTTT
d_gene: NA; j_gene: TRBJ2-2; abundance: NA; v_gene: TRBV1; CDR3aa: CTSSQEIDRGAATGELFF; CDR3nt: TGCACCAGCAGCCAAGAAATTGACCGGGGGGCCGCCACCGGGGAGCTGTTTTTT
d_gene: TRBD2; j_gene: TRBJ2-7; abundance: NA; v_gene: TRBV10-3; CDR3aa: CAIRSSGGLGEQYF; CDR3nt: TGTGCCATCAGGTCGTCGGGGGGATTAGGCGAGCAGTACTTC
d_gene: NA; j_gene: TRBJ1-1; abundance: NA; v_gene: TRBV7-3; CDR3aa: CASSSSTGSEAFF; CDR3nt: TGTGCCAGCAGCTCATCTACAGGGTCTGAAGCTTTCTTT
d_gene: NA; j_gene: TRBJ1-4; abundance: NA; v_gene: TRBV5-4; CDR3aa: CASSSSARDEKLFF; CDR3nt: TGTGCCAGCAGCTCCAGTGCCCGGGATGAAAAACTGTTTTTT
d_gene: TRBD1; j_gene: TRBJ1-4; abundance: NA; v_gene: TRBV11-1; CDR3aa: CASSTGTGGDAANEKLFF; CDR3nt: TGTGCCAGCAGCACAGGGACAGGGGGCGATGCGGCTAATGAAAAACTGTTTTTT
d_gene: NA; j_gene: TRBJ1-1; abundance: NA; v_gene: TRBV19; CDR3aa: CASSPGPMNTEAFF; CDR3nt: TGTGCCAGTAGTCCAGGGCCAATGAACACTGAAGCTTTCTTT
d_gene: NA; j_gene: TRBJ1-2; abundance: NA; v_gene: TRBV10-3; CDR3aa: CAIFSPEGGGNGYTF; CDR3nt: TGTGCCATCTTTTCCCCGGAGGGAGGTGGGAATGGCTACACCTTC
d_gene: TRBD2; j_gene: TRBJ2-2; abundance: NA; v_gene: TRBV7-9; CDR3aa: CASSFPTSGVVGELFF; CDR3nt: TGTGCCAGCAGCTTCCCGACTAGCGGGGTTGTCGGGGAGCTGTTTTTT
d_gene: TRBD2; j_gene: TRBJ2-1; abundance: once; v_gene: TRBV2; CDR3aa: CASSAPGRGAAYNEQFF; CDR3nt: TGTGCCAGCAGTGCCCCCGGGAGGGGGGCCGCCTACAATGAGCAGTTCTTC
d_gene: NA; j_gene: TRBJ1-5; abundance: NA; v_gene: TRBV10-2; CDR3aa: CASSGQPHQPQHF; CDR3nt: TGCGCCAGCAGTGGACAGCCCCATCAGCCCCAGCATTTT
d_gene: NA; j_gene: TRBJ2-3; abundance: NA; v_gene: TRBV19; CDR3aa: CASSPDPLPTGTDTQYF; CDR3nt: TGTGCCAGTAGTCCCGATCCCCTCCCAACGGGCACAGATACGCAGTATTTT
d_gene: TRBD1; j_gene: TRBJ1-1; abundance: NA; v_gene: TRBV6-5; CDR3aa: CASSGTGPGAEAFF; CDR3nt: TGTGCCAGCAGTGGGACAGGCCCTGGCGCTGAAGCTTTCTTT
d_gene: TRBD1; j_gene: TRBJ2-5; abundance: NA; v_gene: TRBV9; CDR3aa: CASSGLRGRGQETQYF; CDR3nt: TGTGCCAGCAGCGGCCTCCGAGGCAGGGGGCAAGAGACCCAGTACTTC
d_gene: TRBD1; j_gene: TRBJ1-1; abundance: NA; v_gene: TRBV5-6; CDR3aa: CASSLGTGTGFAEAFF; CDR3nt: TGTGCCAGCAGCTTGGGAACCGGGACAGGGTTTGCTGAAGCTTTCTTT
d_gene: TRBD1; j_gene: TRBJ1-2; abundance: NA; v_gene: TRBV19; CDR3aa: CASSIVTGPNYGYTF; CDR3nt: TGTGCCAGTAGTATCGTGACAGGGCCTAACTATGGCTACACCTTC
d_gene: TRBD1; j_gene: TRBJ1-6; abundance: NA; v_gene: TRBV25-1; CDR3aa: CASSETGGKGSPLHF; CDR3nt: TGTGCCAGCAGTGAAACAGGGGGAAAGGGCTCACCCCTCCACTTT
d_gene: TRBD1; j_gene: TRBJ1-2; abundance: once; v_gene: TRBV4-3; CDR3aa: CASSPEMGQNYGYTF; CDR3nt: TGCGCCAGCAGCCCCGAAATGGGACAGAACTATGGCTACACCTTC
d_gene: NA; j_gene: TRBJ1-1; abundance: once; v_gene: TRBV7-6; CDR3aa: CASSPTIYGNTEAFF; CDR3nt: TGTGCCAGCAGCCCCACGATCTACGGGAACACTGAAGCTTTCTTT
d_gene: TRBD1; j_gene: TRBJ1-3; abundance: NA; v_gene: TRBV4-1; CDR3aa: CASSQASQGAMGNTIYF; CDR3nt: TGCGCCAGCAGCCAAGCTTCACAGGGGGCAATGGGAAACACCATATATTTT
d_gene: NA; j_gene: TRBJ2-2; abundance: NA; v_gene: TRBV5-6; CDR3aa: CASSLGPSSNTGELFF; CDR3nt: TGTGCCAGCAGCTTGGGTCCTAGTTCGAACACCGGGGAGCTGTTTTTT
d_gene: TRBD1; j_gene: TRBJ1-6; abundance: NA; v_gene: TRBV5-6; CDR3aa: CASSAGQGASSYNSPLHF; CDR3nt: TGTGCCAGCAGCGCGGGACAGGGGGCGAGCTCCTATAATTCACCCCTCCACTTT
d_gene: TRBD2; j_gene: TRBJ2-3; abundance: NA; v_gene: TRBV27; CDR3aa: CASSSGTSVSTDTQYF; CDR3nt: TGTGCCAGCAGTTCCGGGACTAGCGTTAGCACAGATACGCAGTATTTT
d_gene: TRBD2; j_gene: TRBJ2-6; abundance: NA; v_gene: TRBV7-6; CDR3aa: CASSLTSGPPGANVLTF; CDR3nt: TGTGCCAGCAGCCTGACTAGCGGCCCCCCTGGGGCCAACGTCCTGACTTTC
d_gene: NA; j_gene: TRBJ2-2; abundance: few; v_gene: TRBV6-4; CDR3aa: CASSDGGAPRELFF; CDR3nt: TGTGCCAGCAGTGACGGCGGAGCTCCCCGGGAGCTGTTTTTT
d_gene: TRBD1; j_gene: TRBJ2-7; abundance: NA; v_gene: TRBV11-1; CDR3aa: CASSFGDRAPYEQYF; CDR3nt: TGTGCCAGCAGCTTTGGGGACAGGGCCCCCTACGAGCAGTACTTC
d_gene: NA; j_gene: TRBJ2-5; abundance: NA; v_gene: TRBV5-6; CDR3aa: CASSPLAGSGEETQYF; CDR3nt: TGTGCCAGCAGCCCCCTGGCAGGGTCCGGTGAAGAGACCCAGTACTTC
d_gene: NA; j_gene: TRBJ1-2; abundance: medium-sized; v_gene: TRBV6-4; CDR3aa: CASSEDTNYGYTF; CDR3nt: TGTGCCAGCAGTGAGGACACTAACTATGGCTACACCTTC
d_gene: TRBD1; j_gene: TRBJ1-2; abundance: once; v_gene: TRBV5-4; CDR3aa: CASSIGQAIGYTF; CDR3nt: TGTGCCAGCAGCATCGGACAGGCTATCGGCTACACCTTC
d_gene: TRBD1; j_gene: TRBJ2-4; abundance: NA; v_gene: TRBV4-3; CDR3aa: CASSPQYRGWAKNIQYF; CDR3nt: TGCGCCAGCAGCCCTCAATACAGGGGCTGGGCCAAAAACATTCAGTACTTC
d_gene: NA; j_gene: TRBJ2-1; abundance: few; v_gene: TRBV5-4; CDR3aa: CASSLGENEQFF; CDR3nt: TGTGCCAGCAGCTTGGGAGAAAATGAGCAGTTCTTC
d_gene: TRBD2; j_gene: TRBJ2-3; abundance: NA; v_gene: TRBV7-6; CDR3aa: CASSLKLAGHTQYF; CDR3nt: TGTGCCAGCAGCTTAAAGCTAGCGGGGCATACGCAGTATTTT
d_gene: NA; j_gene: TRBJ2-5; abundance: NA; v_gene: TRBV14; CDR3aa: CASSFSVETQYF; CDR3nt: TGTGCCAGCAGCTTTAGCGTCGAGACCCAGTACTTC
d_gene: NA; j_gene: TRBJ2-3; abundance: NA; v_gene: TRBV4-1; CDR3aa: CASSQSTGDTDTQYF; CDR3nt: TGCGCCAGCAGCCAATCTACGGGGGACACAGATACGCAGTATTTT
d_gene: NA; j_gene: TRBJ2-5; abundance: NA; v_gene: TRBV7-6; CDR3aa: CASSLALPETQYF; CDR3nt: TGTGCCAGCAGCTTAGCCCTCCCCGAGACCCAGTACTTC
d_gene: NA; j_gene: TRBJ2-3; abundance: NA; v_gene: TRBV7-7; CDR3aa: CASSLGQGGGDTQYF; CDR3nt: TGTGCCAGCAGCTTAGGGCAGGGAGGAGGAGATACGCAGTATTTT
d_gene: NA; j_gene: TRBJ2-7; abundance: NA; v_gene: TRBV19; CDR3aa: CASSNGVSSYEQYF; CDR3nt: TGTGCCAGTAGTAACGGGGTCTCCTCCTACGAGCAGTACTTC
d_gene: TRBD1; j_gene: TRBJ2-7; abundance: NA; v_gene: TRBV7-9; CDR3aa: CASRGGQGLWEQYF; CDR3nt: TGTGCCAGCAGAGGAGGACAGGGATTATGGGAGCAGTACTTC
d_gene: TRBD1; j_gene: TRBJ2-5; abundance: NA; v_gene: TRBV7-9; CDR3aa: CASSLTRTGAQETQYF; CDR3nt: TGTGCCAGCAGCTTAACCAGGACAGGGGCGCAAGAGACCCAGTACTTC
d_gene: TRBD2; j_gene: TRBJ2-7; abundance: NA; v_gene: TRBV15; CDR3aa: CATSRGDPYYEQYF; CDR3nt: TGTGCCACCAGCCGGGGGGACCCCTACTACGAGCAGTACTTC